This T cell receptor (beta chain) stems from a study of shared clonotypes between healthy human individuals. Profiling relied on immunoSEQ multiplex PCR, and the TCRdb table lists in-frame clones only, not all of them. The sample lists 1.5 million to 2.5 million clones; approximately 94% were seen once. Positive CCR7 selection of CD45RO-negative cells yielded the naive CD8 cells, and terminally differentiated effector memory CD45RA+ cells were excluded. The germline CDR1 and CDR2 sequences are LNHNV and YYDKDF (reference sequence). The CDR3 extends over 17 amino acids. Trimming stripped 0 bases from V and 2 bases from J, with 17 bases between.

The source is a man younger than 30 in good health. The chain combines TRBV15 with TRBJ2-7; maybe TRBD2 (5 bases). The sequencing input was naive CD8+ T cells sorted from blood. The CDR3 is CATSRDQVRVGTYEQYF. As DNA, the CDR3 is TGTGCCACCAGCAGAGATCAGGTGAGGGTAGGCACCTACGAGCAGTACTTC. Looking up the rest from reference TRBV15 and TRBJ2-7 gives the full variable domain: DAMVIQNPRYQVTQFGKPVTLSCSQTLNHNVMYWYQQKSSQAPKLLFHYYDKDFNNEADTPDNFQSRRPNTSFCFLDIRSPGLGDTAMYLCATSRDQVRVGTYEQYFGPGTRLTVT.